The next 29 T cell receptor beta chains were all read from a single sample in a study of blood T cell repertoires in COVID-19. Assay used: immunoSEQ multiplex PCR; TCRdb lists only in-frame clones, some missing. The sample holds more than 250,000 clones, around four fifths seen once. The sequenced sample consisted of peripheral blood. These receptors were obtained from a man in his fifties or sixties who had recovered from COVID-19.

This clone has only one observation. V and J are TRBV19 and TRBJ1-6, with a weak D call TRBD1 (6 bases). This CDR3 has 14 residues. Deletions cut 0 bases from V and 13 bases from J, with 13 bases between. CDR1 is LNHDA, CDR2 SQIVND, per germline (reference sequence). The CDR3: CASSIDQGMNPLHF. The CDR3 DNA sequence: TGTGCCAGTAGTATAGATCAGGGGATGAATCCCCTCCACTTT.

Of note for this clone: Other DNA sequences from this sample encode an identical CDR3 as well. This chain joins TRBV15 and TRBJ1-4, with 7 bases lining up with TRBD1. Trimming took 5 bases from V and 1 from J; bases not matched to a gene: 4. This CDR3 has 15 residues. Germline V CDR1 and CDR2: LNHNV, YYDKDF (reference sequence). The CDR3 protein is CATSRNRGTNEKLFF. In nucleotides, the CDR3 is TGTGCCACCAGCCGAAACAGGGGAACTAATGAAAAACTGTTTTTT.

The V and J genes are TRBV6-5 and TRBJ1-5, with 8 bases matching TRBD1. This CDR3 spans 15 amino acids. The junction had 10 bases not matched to a gene; V was cut back by 6 bases and J by 6 bases. CDR1 and CDR2 (germline): MNHEY, SVGAGI. The CDR3 sequence is CASRDDRGGSQPQHF. Written as DNA, the CDR3 is TGTGCCAGCAGGGACGACAGGGGAGGGAGTCAGCCCCAGCATTTT.

This clone was picked up a small number of times. The V gene is TRBV2, the J gene TRBJ1-6, with D perhaps matching TRBD1 (5 bases). The V gene lost 4 bases and the J gene lost 8 bases, with 12 bases spanning the gap. Germline V gene lookup returns CDR1 SNHLY and CDR2 FYNNEI. The CDR3 runs 14 residues. The CDR3 region is CASSGVRVDSPLHF. The CDR3 nucleotides read TGTGCCAGCAGTGGTGTCAGGGTTGATTCACCCCTCCACTTT. The full variable domain, with the rest looked up from reference TRBV2 and TRBJ1-6, is EPEVTQTPSHQVTQMGQEVILRCVPISNHLYFYWYRQILGQKVEFLVSFYNNEISEKSEIFDDQFSVERPDGSNFTLKIRSTKLEDSAMYFCASSGVRVDSPLHFGNGTRLTVT.

The count of this clone is one. This chain links TRBV5-1 with TRBJ1-1; D possibly corresponds to TRBD1 (5 bases). Germline lookup yields CDR1 SGHRS and CDR2 YFSETQ. Trimming shortened V by 3 bases and J by 2 bases, and 14 bases separated the two germline ends. This CDR3 is built from 15 residues. The CDR3 loop reads CASSSSGQGNTEAFF. The CDR3 DNA sequence: TGCGCCAGCAGCTCCTCAGGGCAGGGCAACACTGAAGCTTTCTTT.

This clone has a handful of counts. The chain has TRBV5-1 and TRBJ2-5; D might be TRBD1 (5 bases). V was shortened by 5 bases and J by 5 bases, with 16 bases between the two germline ends. CDR3 length equals 14 residues. Looked up from germline, CDR1 is SGHRS and CDR2 is YFSETQ. CDR3 DNA sequence: TGCGCCAGCAGTGCACCGGACATTCTGGAGACCCAGTACTTC. This translates into CASSAPDILETQYF.

The chain couples TRBV19 to TRBJ2-3, with 11 positions matching TRBD2. The length of the CDR3 is 13 residues. Trimming took 6 bases from V and 4 from J; bases not matched to a gene: 0. Germline-derived CDR1 and CDR2 are LNHDA and SQIVND (reference sequence). DNA for the CDR3: TGTGCCAGTAGACTAGCGGGAGCAGATACGCAGTATTTT. It codes for CASRLAGADTQYF.

CDR3 DNA sequence: TGTGCCAGCAGCATCGGACAGGCCCCGGGGAACACCATATATTTT. Translating it yields CASSIGQAPGNTIYF. This rearrangement joins TRBV7-8 to TRBJ1-3, with 7 bases identical to TRBD1. CDR1 is SGHVS and CDR2 is FQNEAQ in the germline V gene. V trimming: 5 bases; J trimming: 7 bases; junction bases outside the gene matches: 11. The CDR3 is 15 amino acids.

The rearrangement uses TRBV30 and TRBJ1-6; 9 positions agree with TRBD1. The junction had 12 bases not matched to a gene; V was cut back by 3 bases and J by 0 bases. The CDR3 contains 19 residues. Germline-derived CDR1 and CDR2 are GTSNPN and SVGIG (reference sequence). As DNA, the CDR3 is TGTGCCTGGAGCGATGGGACAGGGCTTGGGAGCTCCTATAATTCACCCCTCCACTTT. Protein product: CAWSDGTGLGSSYNSPLHF.

This clone was recorded only once. This chain links TRBV19 with TRBJ2-2, with 12 bases fitting TRBD2. CDR3 size: 16 residues. With V trimmed by 9 bases and J by 6 bases, 11 bases remained unmatched. Germline CDR1 LNHDA, CDR2 SQIVND (reference sequence). As DNA, the CDR3 is TGTGCCAGCCGACTAGCGGGGGCCCTAAAGGCCGGGGAGCTGTTTTTT. Its translation is CASRLAGALKAGELFF.

The chain uses TRBV28 and TRBJ1-1, with a tentative D call TRBD1 (5 bases). The CDR3 runs to 14 residues. Germline values: CDR1 MDHEN, CDR2 SYDVKM. V dropped 3 bases and J dropped 5 bases, with 13 bases sitting between them. The CDR3 protein is CASSLGQGKTEAFF. The CDR3 DNA follows: TGTGCCAGCAGTTTGGGCCAGGGAAAGACTGAAGCTTTCTTT.

In its sample, this clone was seen once. This chain joins TRBV27 and TRBJ2-6; 8 bases agree with TRBD1. Germline trimming cut 3 bases from V and 0 bases from J; bases unmatched to any gene: 4. The V gene's germline CDR1 is MNHEY and CDR2 SMNVEV (reference sequence). The CDR3 has 17 amino acids. The chain's CDR3 is CASSFRGPPSGANVLTF. DNA for the CDR3: TGTGCCAGCAGTTTCAGGGGGCCCCCCTCTGGGGCCAACGTCCTGACTTTC. Full variable domain (missing parts from reference TRBV27 and TRBJ2-6): EAQVTQNPRYLITVTGKKLTVTCSQNMNHEYMSWYRQDPGLGLRQIYYSMNVEVTDKGDVPEGYKVSRKEKRNFPLILESPSPNQTSLYFCASSFRGPPSGANVLTFGAGSRLTVL.

V and J are TRBV5-6 and TRBJ2-3; 7 nucleotides line up with TRBD2. Germline V gene data show CDR1 as SGHDT and CDR2 as YYEEEE. V lost 3 bases and J lost 0; bases outside the gene matches: 7. This CDR3 contains 16 residues. CDR3 nucleotides: TGTGCCAGCAGCTGGAGCGGGACGACAAGCACAGATACGCAGTATTTT. Residues: CASSWSGTTSTDTQYF. The full variable domain, rest sourced from reference TRBV5-6 and TRBJ2-3, is DAGVTQSPTHLIKTRGQQVTLRCSPKSGHDTVSWYQQALGQGPQFIFQYYEEEERQRGNFPDRFSGHQFPNYSSELNVNALLLGDSALYLCASSWSGTTSTDTQYFGPGTRLTVL.

The V and J genes are TRBV28 and TRBJ1-3; D gene uncertain. The CDR3 is made up of 13 amino acids. Trimming removed 6 bases from V and 0 bases from J, with 6 bases in between. CDR1 and CDR2 (germline): MDHEN, SYDVKM. The CDR3 is CASRPGSGNTIYF. The CDR3 DNA follows: TGTGCCAGCAGACCAGGCTCTGGAAACACCATATATTTT. The full variable domain, its missing parts supplied by reference TRBV28 and TRBJ1-3, is DVKVTQSSRYLVKRTGEKVFLECVQDMDHENMFWYRQDPGLGLRLIYFSYDVKMKEKGDIPEGYSVSREKKERFSLILESASTNQTSMYLCASRPGSGNTIYFGEGSWLTVV.

This CDR3 is CASSFSRGNEKLFF. DNA for the CDR3: TGTGCCAGCAGCTTTTCTAGGGGGAATGAAAAACTGTTTTTT. The V and J genes are TRBV7-9 and TRBJ1-4; D may be TRBD1 (6 bases). V was cut by 3 bases and J by 5 bases, with 10 bases left in between. Germline-derived CDR1 and CDR2 are SEHNR and FQNEAQ (reference sequence). The CDR3 loop spans 14 amino acids.

The chain combines TRBV28 with TRBJ1-3; possibly TRBD1 for D (5 bases). The germline gives CDR1 MDHEN, CDR2 SYDVKM. The V and J ends lost 4 bases and 1 base respectively, with 17 bases between them. CDR3 length: 17 residues. The CDR3 is CASSSLSPGVSGNTIYF. CDR3 bases: TGTGCCAGCAGTTCCCTCTCCCCGGGGGTATCTGGAAACACCATATATTTT.

The chain combines TRBV3-1 (or the pseudogene TRBV3-2) with TRBJ1-1; D is possibly TRBD1 (6 bases). The CDR3 consists of 16 residues. CDR1 and CDR2 (germline): LGHDT, YNNKEL (reference sequence). The ends were cut back, 8 bases at V and 2 bases at J, with 21 bases in the middle. The chain's CDR3 is CASRGSRTGINTEAFF. In nucleotides, the CDR3 is TGTGCCAGCCGCGGGTCTAGAACAGGGATAAACACTGAAGCTTTCTTT.

V is TRBV5-1 and J is TRBJ2-3; possibly TRBD2 for D (6 bases). The CDR3 has 14 amino acids. Deletions cut 4 bases from V and 4 bases from J, with 13 bases between. The germline V gene has CDR1 SGHRS and CDR2 YFSETQ. This chain's CDR3 is CASSLRLDADTQYF. The CDR3 nucleotides read TGCGCCAGCAGCCTTCGACTAGATGCAGATACGCAGTATTTT.

CDR3 nucleotides: TGCAGCGTCCTGACAGGGTCAGGTCAGCCCCAGCATTTT. Encoded protein: CSVLTGSGQPQHF. The chain combines TRBV29-1 with TRBJ1-5, with 7 bases matching TRBD1. Per germline, CDR1 SQVTM and CDR2 ANQGSEA. CDR3 length equals 13 residues. J lost 6 bases, V lost 6 bases, and 8 bases had no gene match.

This clone was detected only a few times. The V call is TRBV2, the J call TRBJ1-6; no clear D. The V and J ends lost 6 bases and 10 bases respectively, with 13 bases between them. The germline V gene encodes CDR1 SNHLY and CDR2 FYNNEI. The CDR3 spans 13 residues. DNA for the CDR3: TGTGCCAGCAGCATCCGCGGACTATCACCCCTCCACTTT. It codes for CASSIRGLSPLHF.

This chain links TRBV19 with TRBJ1-2; TRBD1 matches at 7 bases. The junction had 13 bases not matched to a gene; V was cut back by 7 bases and J by 8 bases. This CDR3 is built from 14 residues. The germline gives CDR1 LNHDA, CDR2 SQIVND (reference sequence). The CDR3 bases are TGTGCCAGTACCCCGACCGGGACAGTCATAGGCTACACCTTC. This sequence encodes CASTPTGTVIGYTF.

The CDR3, as DNA: TGTGCCAGCAGCTCGGGGGGTCAGCCCCAGCATTTT. Translation gives CASSSGGQPQHF. The chain is built from TRBV7-9 and TRBJ1-5; TRBD1 might be the D (5 bases). There are 12 residues in the CDR3. Germline values: CDR1 SEHNR, CDR2 FQNEAQ (reference sequence). Trimming shortened V by 4 bases and J by 6 bases, and 7 bases separated the two germline ends.

J is TRBJ2-7 and V is TRBV11-3; 9 bases line up with TRBD1. Germline assignment: CDR1 SGHNT and CDR2 YENEEA. V shed 3 bases, J shed 4 bases, and the junction held 4 bases outside the gene matches. This CDR3 region has 14 residues. The chain's CDR3 is CASSFSGQGYEQYF. As DNA, the CDR3 is TGTGCCAGCAGCTTCTCGGGACAGGGTTACGAGCAGTACTTC.

The rearrangement joins TRBV21-1 to TRBJ2-7; TRBD2 was called by the table and not checked on the DNA. TRBV21-1 is recorded as a pseudogene. CDR3 length: 17 amino acids. The CDR3: CASSKAASGSDTYEQYF. The CDR3 region has the DNA TGTGCCAGCAGCAAGGCGGCTAGCGGGAGTGACACCTACGAGCAGTACTTC.

V gene TRBV10-2 combines with J gene TRBJ2-3; 11 bases are a match to TRBD2. The trim removed 2 bases at V and 3 bases at J, leaving 4 bases unmatched. CDR1 WSHSY and CDR2 SAAADI come from the germline V gene. The CDR3 runs to 16 residues. CDR3 in DNA: TGCGCCAGCAGTGAGACCCTAGCGGGGGGAACAGATACGCAGTATTTT. It specifies CASSETLAGGTDTQYF.

This clone has just one count. V gene TRBV6-5 combines with J gene TRBJ2-2; D might be TRBD2 (5 bases). Germline assignment: CDR1 MNHEY and CDR2 SVGAGI. The CDR3 totals 15 residues. With 5 bases removed from V and 4 bases from J, the gap between germline ends came to 14 bases. CDR3 sequence (DNA): TGTGCCAGCAGTCGCGCTAGGGCGGGCACCGGGGAGCTGTTTTTT. This gives the protein CASSRARAGTGELFF.

This clone occurred a few times. CDR3 nucleotides: TGTGCCAGCAGTGACTACCTAAGGACAGGGAACACTGAAGCTTTCTTT. It codes for CASSDYLRTGNTEAFF. V gene TRBV6-1 combines with J gene TRBJ1-1, with 7 bases that match TRBD1. With 3 bases clipped from V and 1 base from J, the junction kept 8 bases outside the gene matches. Germline CDR1 is MNHNS and CDR2 is SASEGT. This CDR3 is 16 amino acids long.

The V and J genes are TRBV19 and TRBJ2-3, with 12 bases lining up with TRBD2. The CDR3 consists of 13 residues. The germline CDR1 and CDR2 sequences are LNHDA and SQIVND (reference sequence). J gave up 11 bases and V 5 bases, and 5 bases lay outside the gene matches. This CDR3 is CASSPETSGGQYF. In DNA, the CDR3 is TGTGCCAGTAGTCCCGAGACTAGCGGGGGGCAGTATTTT.

The CDR3 DNA is TGTGCCACCAGCAGTCTTACAGGGGGTGTTCCTGAAGCTTTCTTT. Translation: CATSSLTGGVPEAFF. The V gene is TRBV15, the J gene TRBJ1-1, with 8 bases fitting TRBD1. The CDR3 sequence is 15 residues long. J gave up 6 bases and V 3 bases, and 9 bases lay outside the gene matches. Germline assignment: CDR1 LNHNV and CDR2 YYDKDF (reference sequence).